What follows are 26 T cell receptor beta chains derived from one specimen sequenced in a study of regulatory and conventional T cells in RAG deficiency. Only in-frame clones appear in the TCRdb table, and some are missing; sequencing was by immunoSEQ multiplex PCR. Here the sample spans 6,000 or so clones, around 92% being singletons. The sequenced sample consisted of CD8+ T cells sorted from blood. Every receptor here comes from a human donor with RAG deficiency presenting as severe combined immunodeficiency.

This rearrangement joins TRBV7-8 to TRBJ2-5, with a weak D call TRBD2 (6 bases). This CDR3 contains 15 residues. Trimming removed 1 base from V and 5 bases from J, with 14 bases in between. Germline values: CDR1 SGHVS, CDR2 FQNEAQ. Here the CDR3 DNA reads TGTGCCAGCAGCTTAGAGGAGGGGTCTAGGGAGACCCAGTACTTC. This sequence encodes CASSLEEGSRETQYF.

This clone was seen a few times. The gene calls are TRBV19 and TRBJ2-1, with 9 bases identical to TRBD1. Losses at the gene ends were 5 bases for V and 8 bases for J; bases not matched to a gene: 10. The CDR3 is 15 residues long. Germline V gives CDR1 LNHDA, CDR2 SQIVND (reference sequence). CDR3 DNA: TGTGCCAGTAGTGCCCGGGACAGGGATATCGATGAGCAGTTCTTC. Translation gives CASSARDRDIDEQFF.

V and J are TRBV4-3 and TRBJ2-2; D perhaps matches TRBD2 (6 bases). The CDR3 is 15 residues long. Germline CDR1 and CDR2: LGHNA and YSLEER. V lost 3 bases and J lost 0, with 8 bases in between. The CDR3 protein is CASSQGRTNTGELFF. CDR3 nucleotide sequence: TGCGCCAGCAGCCAGGGGAGGACGAACACCGGGGAGCTGTTTTTT.

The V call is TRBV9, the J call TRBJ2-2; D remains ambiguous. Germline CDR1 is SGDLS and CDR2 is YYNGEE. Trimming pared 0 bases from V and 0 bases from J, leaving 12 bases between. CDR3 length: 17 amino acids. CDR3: CASSVVVRPANTGELFF. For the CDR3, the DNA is TGTGCCAGCAGCGTAGTTGTCAGGCCAGCGAACACCGGGGAGCTGTTTTTT.

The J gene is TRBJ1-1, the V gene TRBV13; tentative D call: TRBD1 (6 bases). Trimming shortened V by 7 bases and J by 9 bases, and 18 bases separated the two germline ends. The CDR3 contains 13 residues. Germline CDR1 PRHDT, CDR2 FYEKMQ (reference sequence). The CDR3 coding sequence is TGTGCCAGCACCCTAAGGGGGGGCGGGAAAGCTTTCTTT. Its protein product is CASTLRGGGKAFF.

The CDR3: CASSQVPGQGWDIQYF. The CDR3 bases are TGCGCCAGCAGCCAAGTCCCGGGACAGGGGTGGGACATTCAGTACTTC. The rearrangement uses TRBV4-1 and TRBJ2-4, with 10 bases matching TRBD1. Germline CDR1 reads MGHRA; CDR2 reads YSYEKL. The CDR3 consists of 16 residues. The V gene end was trimmed by 1 base and the J gene end by 8 bases; junction bases not matched to a gene: 8.

The CDR3 bases are TGTGCCAGCAGTTTACTCGTTGCGGGGAATGAGCAGTTCTTC. It encodes CASSLLVAGNEQFF. This sequence joins TRBV27 and TRBJ2-1; perhaps TRBD2 as D (6 bases). V lost 2 bases and J 7 bases, leaving 12 bases between the germline ends. There are 14 residues in the CDR3. From germline, CDR1 is MNHEY and CDR2 SMNVEV (reference sequence).

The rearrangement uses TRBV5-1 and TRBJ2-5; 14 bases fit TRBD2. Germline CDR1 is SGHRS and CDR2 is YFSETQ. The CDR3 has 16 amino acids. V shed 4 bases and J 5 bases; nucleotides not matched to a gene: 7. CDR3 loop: CASSAGTSGSMETQYF. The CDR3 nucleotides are TGCGCCAGCAGCGCGGGGACTAGCGGGAGTATGGAGACCCAGTACTTC.

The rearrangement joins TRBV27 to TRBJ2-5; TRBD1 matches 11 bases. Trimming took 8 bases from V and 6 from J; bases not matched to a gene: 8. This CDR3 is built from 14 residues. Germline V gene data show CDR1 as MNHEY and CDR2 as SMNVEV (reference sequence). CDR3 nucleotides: TGTGCCAGCCGAGGGACAGGGGGTGGGAAGACCCAGTACTTC. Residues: CASRGTGGGKTQYF.

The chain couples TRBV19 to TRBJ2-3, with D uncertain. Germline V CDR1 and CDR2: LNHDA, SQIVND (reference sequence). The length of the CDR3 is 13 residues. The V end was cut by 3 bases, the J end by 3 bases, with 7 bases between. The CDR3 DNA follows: TGTGCCAGTAGTATGGCGAGAACAGATACGCAGTATTTT. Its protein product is CASSMARTDTQYF.

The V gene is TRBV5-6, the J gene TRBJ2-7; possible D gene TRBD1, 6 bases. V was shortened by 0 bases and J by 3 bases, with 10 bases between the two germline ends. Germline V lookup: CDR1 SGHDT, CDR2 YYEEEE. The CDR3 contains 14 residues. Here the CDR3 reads CASSLAGTHYEQYF. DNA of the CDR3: TGTGCCAGCAGCTTGGCAGGGACACACTACGAGCAGTACTTC.

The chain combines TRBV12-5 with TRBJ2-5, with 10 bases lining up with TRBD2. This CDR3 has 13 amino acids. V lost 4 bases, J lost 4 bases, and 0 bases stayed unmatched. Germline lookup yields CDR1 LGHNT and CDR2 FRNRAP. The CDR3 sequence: CASGSSGRETQYF. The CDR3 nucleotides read TGTGCTAGTGGTTCTAGCGGGAGAGAGACCCAGTACTTC.

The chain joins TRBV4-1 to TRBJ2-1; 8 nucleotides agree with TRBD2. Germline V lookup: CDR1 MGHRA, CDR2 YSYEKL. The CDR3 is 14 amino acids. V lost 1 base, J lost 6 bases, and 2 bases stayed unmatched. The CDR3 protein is CASSQGAGGNEQFF. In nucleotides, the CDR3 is TGCGCCAGCAGCCAAGGGGCGGGAGGCAATGAGCAGTTCTTC.

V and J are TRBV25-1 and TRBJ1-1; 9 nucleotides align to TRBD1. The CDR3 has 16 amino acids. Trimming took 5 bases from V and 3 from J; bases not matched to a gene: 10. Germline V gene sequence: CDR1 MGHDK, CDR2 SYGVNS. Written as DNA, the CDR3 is TGTGCCAGCAGTCCCCACAGGGGGCGTCGGTACACTGAAGCTTTCTTT. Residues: CASSPHRGRRYTEAFF.

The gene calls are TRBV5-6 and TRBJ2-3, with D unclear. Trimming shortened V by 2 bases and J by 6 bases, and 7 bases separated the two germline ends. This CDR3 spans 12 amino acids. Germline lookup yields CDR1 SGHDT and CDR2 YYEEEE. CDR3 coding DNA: TGTGCCAGCAGCTTCGGGTTCGATACGCAGTATTTT. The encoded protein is CASSFGFDTQYF.

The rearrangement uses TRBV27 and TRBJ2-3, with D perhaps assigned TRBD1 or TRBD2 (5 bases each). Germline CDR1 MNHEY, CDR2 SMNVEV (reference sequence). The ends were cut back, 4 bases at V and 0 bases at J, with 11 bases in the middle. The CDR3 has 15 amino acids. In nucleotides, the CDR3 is TGTGCCAGCAGTTCGGGGACCCTTAGCACAGATACGCAGTATTTT. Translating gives CASSSGTLSTDTQYF.

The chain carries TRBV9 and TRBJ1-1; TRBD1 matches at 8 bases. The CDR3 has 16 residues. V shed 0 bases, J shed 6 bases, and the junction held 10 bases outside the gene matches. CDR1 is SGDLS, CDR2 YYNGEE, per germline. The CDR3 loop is CASSVGHRGAGAEAFF. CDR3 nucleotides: TGTGCCAGCAGCGTAGGGCACAGGGGGGCTGGCGCTGAAGCTTTCTTT.

The CDR3 DNA sequence: TGTGCCAGCAGCCAAACAGGGGGCTGGTATGGCTACACCTTC. Translating it yields CASSQTGGWYGYTF. The rearrangement uses TRBV28 and TRBJ1-2; 9 positions agree with TRBD1. The V segment lost 6 bases and the J segment 5 bases; nucleotides outside the gene matches: 7. The CDR3 has 14 amino acids. Germline-derived CDR1 and CDR2 are MDHEN and SYDVKM.

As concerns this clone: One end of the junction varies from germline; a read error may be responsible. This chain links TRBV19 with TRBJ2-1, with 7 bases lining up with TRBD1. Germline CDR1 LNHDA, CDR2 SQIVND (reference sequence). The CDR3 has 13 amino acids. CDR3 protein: CASSLDRANEQFF. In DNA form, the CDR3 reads TGTGCCAGTAGTTTAGACAGGGCCAATGAGCAGTTCTTC.

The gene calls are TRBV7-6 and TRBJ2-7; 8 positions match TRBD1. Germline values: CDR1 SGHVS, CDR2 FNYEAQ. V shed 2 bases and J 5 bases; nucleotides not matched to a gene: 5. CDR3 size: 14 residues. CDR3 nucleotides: TGTGCCAGCAGCTTAAGACAGGGGCACCACGAGCAGTACTTC. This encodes CASSLRQGHHEQYF.

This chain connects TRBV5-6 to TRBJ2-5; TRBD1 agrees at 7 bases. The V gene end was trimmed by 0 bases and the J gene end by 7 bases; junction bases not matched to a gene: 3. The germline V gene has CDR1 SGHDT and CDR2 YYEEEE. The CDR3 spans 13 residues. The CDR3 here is CASSLGGTVTQYF. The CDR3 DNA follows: TGTGCCAGCAGCTTGGGGGGGACAGTGACCCAGTACTTC.

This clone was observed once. The CDR3, as DNA: TGTGCCAGCGTCCCCGGGACAGGGGTTTCCTACGAGCAGTACTTC. It codes for CASVPGTGVSYEQYF. The rearrangement joins TRBV28 to TRBJ2-7; the match to TRBD1 covers 10 bases. Germline V gene data show CDR1 as MDHEN and CDR2 as SYDVKM. This CDR3 contains 15 residues. V gave up 8 bases and J gave up 1 base; unmatched junction bases: 8.

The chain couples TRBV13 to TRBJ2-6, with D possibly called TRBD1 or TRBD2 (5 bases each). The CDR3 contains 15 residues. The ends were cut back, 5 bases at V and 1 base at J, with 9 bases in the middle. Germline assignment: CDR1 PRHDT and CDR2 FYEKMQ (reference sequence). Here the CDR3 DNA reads TGTGCCAGCAGCCGGGGACGGTCTGGGGCCAACGTCCTGACTTTC. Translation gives CASSRGRSGANVLTF. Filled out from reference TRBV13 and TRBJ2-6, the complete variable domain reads AAGVIQSPRHLIKEKRETATLKCYPIPRHDTVYWYQQGPGQDPQFLISFYEKMQSDKGSIPDRFSAQQFSDYHSELNMSSLELGDSALYFCASSRGRSGANVLTFGAGSRLTVL.

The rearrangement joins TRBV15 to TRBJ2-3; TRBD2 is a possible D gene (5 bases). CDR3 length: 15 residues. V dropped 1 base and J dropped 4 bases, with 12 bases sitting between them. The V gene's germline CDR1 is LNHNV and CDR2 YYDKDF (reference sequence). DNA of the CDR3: TGTGCCACCAGCAGAGGAGAGGGTCTCGCAGATACGCAGTATTTT. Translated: CATSRGEGLADTQYF.

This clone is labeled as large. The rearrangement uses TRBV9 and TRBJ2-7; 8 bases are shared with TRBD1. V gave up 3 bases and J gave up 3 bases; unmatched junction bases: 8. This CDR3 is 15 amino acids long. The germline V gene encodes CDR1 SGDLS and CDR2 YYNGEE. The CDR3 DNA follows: TGTGCCAGCAGCGGGGGACAGGCAGGCATCTACGAGCAGTACTTC. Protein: CASSGGQAGIYEQYF.

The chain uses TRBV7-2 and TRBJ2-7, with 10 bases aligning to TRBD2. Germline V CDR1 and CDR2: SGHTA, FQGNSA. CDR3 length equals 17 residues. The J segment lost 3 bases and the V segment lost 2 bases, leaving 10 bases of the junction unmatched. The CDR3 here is CASSLIYLAGVFYEQYF. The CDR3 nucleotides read TGTGCCAGCAGCTTAATCTACCTAGCGGGAGTCTTCTACGAGCAGTACTTC.